The clone carrying this TCR beta chain showed up many times. Antigen specificity is unknown. The CDR3 is 15 residues long. Trimming pared 2 bases from V and 1 base from J, leaving 11 bases between. The library tagged individual cDNA molecules with unique molecular identifiers. Authors' processing steps: Sample TCR totals centred on a median of around 100,000, ranging about 23,224 to 690,600. TCRdb used MiXCR to reprocess the 5' RACE reads, holding one entry per CDR3 protein. The V and J calls reflect TCRdb's pipeline rather than the authors' work. The sample lists more than 140,000 distinct CDR3 sequences; approximately 4% were seen once. This specimen belongs to a study of human T cells and chemical hapten exposure. Study-level background: Small pooled library volume differences mainly caused per-sample TCR yield variation.

Study conclusions and caveats: TCRs at a frequency above 1 in 1000 stayed unchanged with DPC sensitization.

Unfractionated whole blood yielded total RNA. The TCR comes from a female donor in good health. This chain connects TRBV12-3 or TRBV12-4 to TRBJ1-1; the D gene is possibly TRBD1 (5 bases). The DNA of the CDR3 is TGTGCCAGCAGTTTACAGGGTAGGAAGAACACTGAAGCTTTCTTT. Its protein product is CASSLQGRKNTEAFF.